This passage covers 7 T cell receptor beta chains from one sample sequenced in a study of blood T cell repertoires in COVID-19. Sequencing was performed with immunoSEQ multiplex PCR; in TCRdb, only in-frame clones are kept and a portion is missing. Here the sample spans 120,000 to 150,000 clones, roughly 86% being singletons. Source material: peripheral blood. The receptors here all came from a human donor with acute or convalescent COVID-19. The donor label of this sample is uncertain.

V is TRBV5-1 and J is TRBJ2-1; D is undetermined. Trimming stripped 2 bases from V and 8 bases from J, with 5 bases between. The CDR3 extends over 11 amino acids. Per germline, CDR1 SGHRS and CDR2 YFSETQ. The DNA of the CDR3 is TGCGCCAGCAGCTTACGGTATGAGCAGTTCTTC. Translation: CASSLRYEQFF.

The rearrangement links TRBV30 to TRBJ2-7; D call uncertain. The CDR3 totals 12 residues. The germline gives CDR1 GTSNPN, CDR2 SVGIG (reference sequence). V gave up 0 bases and J gave up 3 bases, with 6 bases separating them. The DNA for the CDR3 is TGTGCCTGGAGTGTTGGCAGCTACGAGCAGTACTTC. This translates into CAWSVGSYEQYF.

This chain links TRBV4-2 with TRBJ1-2; a weak D match, TRBD1 (5 bases). The V gene lost 0 bases and the J gene lost 4 bases, with 21 bases spanning the gap. Germline V gene data show CDR1 as LGHNA and CDR2 as YNFKEQ. The CDR3 is 18 residues long. The CDR3 sequence: CASSQDPPGQLSIYGYTF. CDR3 DNA sequence: TGTGCCAGCAGCCAAGACCCCCCTGGACAACTTTCGATCTATGGCTACACCTTC.

The chain joins TRBV4-1 to TRBJ2-7; D call uncertain. Germline V gives CDR1 MGHRA, CDR2 YSYEKL. V dropped 3 bases and J dropped 3 bases, with 9 bases sitting between them. The CDR3 is 13 residues long. The CDR3, as DNA: TGCGCCAGCAGCCACTCTACCCTCTACGAGCAGTACTTC. Protein sequence: CASSHSTLYEQYF.

This clone was picked up a small number of times. The chain combines TRBV6-5 with TRBJ1-4, with TRBD1 identical over 9 bases. V dropped 5 bases and J dropped 7; count of bases not matched to a gene: 5. The germline CDR1 and CDR2 sequences are MNHEY and SVGAGI. CDR3 size: 14 residues. The CDR3 coding sequence is TGTGCCAGCAGTCCCGGACAGGGGAGTGAAAAACTGTTTTTT. This sequence encodes CASSPGQGSEKLFF.

The chain is built from TRBV24-1 and TRBJ1-5; tentatively, D is TRBD1 (6 bases). Trimming removed 5 bases at V and 9 bases at J, with 16 bases between. The CDR3 has 14 residues. Germline V gives CDR1 KGHDR, CDR2 SFDVKD. The CDR3 DNA follows: TGTGCCACCAGTGGTACTTCGACAGGATCGCCCCAGCATTTT. Its translation is CATSGTSTGSPQHF.

This clone was found a few times. This chain joins TRBV10-3 and TRBJ1-6; D might be TRBD1 (6 bases). V lost 6 bases and J lost 10, with 22 bases in between. CDR3 length equals 16 residues. The germline V gene has CDR1 ENHRY and CDR2 SYGVKD. The DNA of the CDR3 is TGTGCCATCAGGAGGGACATTCAGGCCCAGGGGTCACCCCTCCACTTT. Translating it yields CAIRRDIQAQGSPLHF.